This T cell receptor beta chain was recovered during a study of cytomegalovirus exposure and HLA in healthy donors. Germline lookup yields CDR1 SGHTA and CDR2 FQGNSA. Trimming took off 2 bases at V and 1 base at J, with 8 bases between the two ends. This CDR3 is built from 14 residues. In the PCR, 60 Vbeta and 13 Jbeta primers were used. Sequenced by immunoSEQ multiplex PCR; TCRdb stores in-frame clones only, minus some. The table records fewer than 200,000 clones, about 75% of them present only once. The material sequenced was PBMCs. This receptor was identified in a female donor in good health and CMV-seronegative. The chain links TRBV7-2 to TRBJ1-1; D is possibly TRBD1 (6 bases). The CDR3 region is CASSLLQGNTEAFF. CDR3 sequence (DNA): TGTGCCAGCAGCTTACTACAGGGGAACACTGAAGCTTTCTTT.